These T cell receptor beta chains were read from a single sample in a study of T cell clones after liver transplantation. Sequenced by immunoSEQ multiplex PCR; TCRdb stores in-frame clones only, minus some. The repertoire holds roughly 55,000 clones, over 55% seen once, with 9.5% to 10% in the top ten. This specimen was CD4+ T cells from blood, taken around 54 months after liver transplant. The receptor source for this set is a human patient who received a liver transplant. Part of the T cells may come from the graft donor. Each CDR3 is given with its conserved first and last residue. D genes are given only for firm matches. Clone size appears in some rows only: once, few, many, or a class for an expanded clone.

clone_size j_call v_call d_call cdr3_aa cdr3_nt
. TRBJ1-1 TRBV7-3 . CASSLTGGNTEAFF TGTGCCAGCAGCTTAACAGGGGGGAACACTGAAGCTTTCTTT
. TRBJ1-2 TRBV7-2 . CASSLTPVPNYGYTF TGTGCCAGCAGCTTAACCCCAGTCCCTAACTATGGCTACACCTTC
few TRBJ2-1 TRBV2 TRBD2 CASTATGGAFGEQFF TGTGCCAGCACCGCTACCGGGGGGGCATTCGGTGAGCAGTTCTTC
. TRBJ2-7 TRBV5-1 TRBD1 CASRYGTGVYEQYF TGCGCCAGCAGATATGGGACAGGGGTTTACGAGCAGTACTTC
. TRBJ2-2 TRBV7-3 . CASSDNTGELFF TGTGCCAGCAGCGATAACACCGGGGAGCTGTTTTTT
few TRBJ1-6 TRBV11-2 . CASSRENSPLHF TGTGCCAGCAGCCGGGAGAATTCACCCCTCCACTTT
. TRBJ1-2 TRBV28 . CASNQHLRPLNGYTF TGTGCCAGCAATCAACACCTACGCCCACTCAATGGCTACACCTTC
. TRBJ2-4 TRBV28 . CASSLIPTLAKNIQYF TGTGCCAGCAGTTTAATTCCCACACTAGCCAAAAACATTCAGTACTTC
. TRBJ1-1 TRBV14 . CASSPTFEGTEAFF TGTGCCAGCAGCCCGACCTTCGAGGGGACTGAAGCTTTCTTT
. TRBJ1-6 TRBV6-5 . CASSRSGYSPLHF TGTGCCAGCAGTCGCTCAGGTTATTCACCCCTCCACTTT
. TRBJ2-2 TRBV4-2 TRBD1 CASSQLGQGGDTGELFF TGTGCCAGCAGCCAATTGGGACAGGGAGGGGACACCGGGGAGCTGTTTTTT
. TRBJ2-3 TRBV5-1 . CASSERTVTDTQYF TGCGCCAGCAGCGAACGGACTGTCACAGATACGCAGTATTTT
. TRBJ1-5 TRBV5-5 . CASSLGGQSAYTSGHF TGTGCCAGCAGCTTGGGGGGTCAGAGCGCCTACACAAGTGGGCATTTT
few TRBJ2-7 TRBV6-5 . CASSYLVGGEQYF TGTGCCAGCAGTTATTTAGTCGGGGGAGAGCAGTACTTC
. TRBJ2-5 TRBV5-1 TRBD1 CASSTGMGTGGGETQYF TGCGCCAGCAGCACGGGAATGGGGACAGGGGGCGGGGAGACCCAGTACTTC
. TRBJ2-3 TRBV10-3 TRBD2 CAIRGTSHTDTQYF TGTGCCATCAGAGGGACTAGTCACACAGATACGCAGTATTTT
. TRBJ2-6 TRBV5-5 . CASSSGSASSGANVLTF TGTGCCAGCAGCTCGGGTAGTGCAAGCTCTGGGGCCAACGTCCTGACTTTC
. TRBJ2-3 TRBV4-2 . CASSHGSGGTTDTQYF TGTGCCAGCAGCCATGGCTCCGGGGGGACAACAGATACGCAGTATTTT
. TRBJ1-2 TRBV4-1 . CASSRDQVGAYGYTF TGCGCCAGCAGCCGAGATCAGGTCGGGGCCTATGGCTACACCTTC
. TRBJ1-4 TRBV7-9 . CASSFGVLGTNEKLFF TGTGCCAGCAGCTTCGGGGTGTTGGGAACTAATGAAAAACTGTTTTTT
once TRBJ2-7 TRBV7-9 TRBD1 CASSLRYASRTGAYEQYF TGTGCCAGCAGCTTAAGGTATGCATCCAGGACAGGGGCCTACGAGCAGTACTTC
. TRBJ2-1 TRBV5-4 . CASSLETGAYNEQFF TGTGCCAGCAGCTTGGAGACAGGAGCCTACAATGAGCAGTTCTTC
. TRBJ1-1 TRBV10-3 TRBD1 CAISGTGGGAEAFF TGTGCCATCAGTGGGACAGGGGGGGGAGCTGAAGCTTTCTTT
. TRBJ2-6 TRBV2 . CASSEQGFGANVLTF TGTGCCAGCAGTGAACAGGGTTTTGGGGCCAACGTCCTGACTTTC
. TRBJ1-6 TRBV5-4 . CASSLNRGLGSPLHF TGTGCCAGCAGCTTGAATCGCGGGCTCGGGTCACCCCTCCACTTT
. TRBJ2-3 TRBV5-8 TRBD1 CASSTTGGFQDTQYF TGTGCCAGCAGCACGACAGGGGGCTTTCAAGATACGCAGTATTTT
. TRBJ2-4 TRBV2 . CASSGDGNQRYF TGTGCCAGCAGTGGAGACGGGAACCAGCGGTACTTC
. TRBJ1-5 TRBV27 . CASRDGGRGYQPQHF TGTGCCAGCAGGGACGGGGGCAGGGGCTATCAGCCCCAGCATTTT
. TRBJ2-1 TRBV29-1 . CSVKGGRDEQFF TGCAGCGTGAAGGGGGGGAGGGATGAGCAGTTCTTC
. TRBJ2-6 TRBV6-5 . CASSPSYSGANVLTF TGTGCCAGCAGTCCCTCCTACTCTGGGGCCAACGTCCTGACTTTC
. TRBJ1-1 TRBV5-1 . CASSQQVNTEAFF TGCGCCAGCAGCCAACAAGTTAACACTGAAGCTTTCTTT
. TRBJ1-2 TRBV6-5 . CASSEQNYGYTF TGTGCCAGCAGTGAACAGAACTATGGCTACACCTTC
few TRBJ1-3 TRBV11-2 . CASSLTGRGNTIYF TGTGCCAGCAGCCTGACAGGCCGTGGAAACACCATATATTTT
. TRBJ2-3 TRBV28 . CASSFRDGALDTQYF TGTGCCAGCAGTTTCCGTGACGGGGCTTTAGATACGCAGTATTTT
once TRBJ2-7 TRBV5-1 TRBD1 CASSFRTGGFEQYF TGCGCCAGCAGCTTCAGGACAGGGGGCTTCGAGCAGTACTTC
once TRBJ1-1 TRBV2 . CASSVRQSNTEAFF TGTGCCAGCAGTGTGAGACAGTCGAACACTGAAGCTTTCTTT
. TRBJ2-2 TRBV9 . CASNQGRGITGELFF TGTGCCAGCAACCAAGGGAGGGGGATTACCGGGGAGCTGTTTTTT
few TRBJ1-6 TRBV10-2 . CASSSARSNTPLHF TGCGCCAGCAGTTCGGCCAGGAGTAATACCCCCCTCCACTTT
once TRBJ2-4 TRBV11-2 . CASSSRLAKNIQYF TGTGCCAGCAGCTCAAGACTAGCCAAAAACATTCAGTACTTC
. TRBJ2-5 TRBV5-1 . CASSYDQETQYF TGCGCCAGCAGCTACGACCAAGAGACCCAGTACTTC